The 14 T cell receptor beta chains in this list originate from one sample, sequenced in a study of T cell changes during pregnancy in multiple sclerosis. Profiled with immunoSEQ multiplex PCR; TCRdb holds only in-frame clones, not every one. The data contain 17,000 or so clones, around 97% of them singletons. This sample comprised peripheral blood, obtained in the third trimester of pregnancy. The receptors come from a female donor with multiple sclerosis, enrolled in a pregnancy study.

The chain uses TRBV27 and TRBJ2-7; 11 bases align to TRBD2. V shed 0 bases, J shed 3 bases, and the junction held 10 bases outside the gene matches. This CDR3 has 18 residues. Germline values: CDR1 MNHEY, CDR2 SMNVEV (reference sequence). CDR3 DNA: TGTGCCAGCAGTTTATCGTTCCAACTAGCGGGGGTGTACTACGAGCAGTACTTC. It specifies CASSLSFQLAGVYYEQYF.

The table lists this clone with a count of one. This chain joins TRBV6-5 and TRBJ1-5; TRBD1 is a possible D gene (5 bases). This CDR3 region has 14 residues. Germline V gene lookup returns CDR1 MNHEY and CDR2 SVGAGI. Between the trimmed V and J ends, which lost 2 bases and 5 bases, there was a span of 10 bases. The CDR3 sequence is CASSYRRGDQPQHF. Written as DNA, the CDR3 is TGTGCCAGCAGTTACCGGAGGGGAGATCAGCCCCAGCATTTT.

The V call is TRBV5-1, the J call TRBJ1-1, with TRBD1 matching over 7 bases. Germline CDR1 and CDR2: SGHRS and YFSETQ. With V trimmed by 1 base and J by 11 bases, 11 bases remained unmatched. The CDR3 is 14 amino acids. The CDR3 nucleotides read TGCGCCAGCAGCTTGTTCGGTCAACAGGGGCGGGCTTTCTTT. Protein sequence: CASSLFGQQGRAFF.

This chain connects TRBV30 to TRBJ1-1, with D unresolved. There are 13 residues in the CDR3. Per germline, CDR1 GTSNPN and CDR2 SVGIG (reference sequence). Trimming took off 1 base at V and 1 base at J, with 7 bases between the two ends. The chain's CDR3 is CAWSAGGNTEAFF. CDR3 nucleotides: TGTGCCTGGAGTGCAGGTGGGAACACTGAAGCTTTCTTT.

The V call is TRBV5-1, the J call TRBJ1-3; D is unclear. The germline gives CDR1 SGHRS, CDR2 YFSETQ. The CDR3 loop spans 14 amino acids. The V end was cut by 2 bases, the J end by 4 bases, with 10 bases between. The CDR3 spells CASSFTGFGNTIYF. The CDR3 bases are TGCGCCAGCAGCTTTACGGGGTTCGGAAACACCATATATTTT.

V and J are TRBV5-4 and TRBJ1-2; 8 bases match TRBD1. The CDR3 is 15 amino acids. Per the germline V gene, CDR1 is SGHNT and CDR2 is YYREEE (reference sequence). The V segment lost 3 bases and the J segment 0 bases; nucleotides outside the gene matches: 4. Here the CDR3 reads CASSSGQGANYGYTF. The DNA for the CDR3 is TGTGCCAGCAGCTCCGGACAGGGAGCTAACTATGGCTACACCTTC.

CDR3: CSAGLTDTQYF. The CDR3 DNA sequence: TGCAGTGCCGGACTCACAGATACGCAGTATTTT. The J gene is TRBJ2-3, the V gene TRBV20-1, with D maybe TRBD2 (5 bases). Germline V gene data show CDR1 as DFQATT and CDR2 as SNEGSKA (reference sequence). V shed 6 bases and J shed 2 bases, with 6 bases lying between them. CDR3 length: 11 amino acids.

This clone was detected a few times. The rearrangement joins TRBV4-3 to TRBJ1-2; maybe TRBD1 (6 bases). V was trimmed by 1 base and J by 5 bases, leaving 11 bases between them. This CDR3 spans 14 amino acids. Germline CDR1 reads LGHNA; CDR2 reads YSLEER. The CDR3 region is CASSQGYRDYGYTF. The CDR3 DNA is TGCGCCAGCAGCCAAGGCTACAGGGATTATGGCTACACCTTC.

The genes are TRBV27 and TRBJ2-7; TRBD2 matches 7 bases. This CDR3 region has 17 residues. Germline V gene lookup returns CDR1 MNHEY and CDR2 SMNVEV (reference sequence). The junction had 10 bases not matched to a gene; V was cut back by 2 bases and J by 0 bases. The CDR3 DNA reads as TGTGCCAGCAGTTTACGGGGCCGCGGGGGTTTCTCCTACGAGCAGTACTTC. It yields the protein CASSLRGRGGFSYEQYF.

The chain combines TRBV7-9 with TRBJ2-3; 10 nucleotides agree with TRBD2. With V trimmed by 7 bases and J by 5 bases, 15 bases remained unmatched. CDR1 SEHNR and CDR2 FQNEAQ come from the germline V gene (reference sequence). CDR3 length: 17 residues. Here the CDR3 DNA reads TGTGCCAGCATCGAGCGAAGACTAGCGGGCTCGCGAGATACGCAGTATTTT. As protein: CASIERRLAGSRDTQYF.

Concerning this clone itself: Germline is not matched at one junction end, which may reflect a read error. The chain recombines TRBV7-2 with TRBJ1-4; TRBD1 is a possible D gene (6 bases). The CDR3 covers 17 residues. In germline, CDR1 is SGHTA, CDR2 FQGNSA. CDR3 in amino acids: CASSLGPGVAPKEKLFF. The DNA for the CDR3 is TGTGCCAGCAGCTTAGGGCCAGGGGTCGCCCCTAAAGAAAAACTGTTTTTT.

This chain links TRBV30 with TRBJ2-7, with D possibly TRBD1 on 6 matching bases. Germline assignment: CDR1 GTSNPN and CDR2 SVGIG (reference sequence). The CDR3 extends over 13 amino acids. V was pared by 2 bases and J by 3 bases, with 11 bases between. CDR3 amino acids: CAWSQNRVYEQYF. The CDR3 region has the DNA TGTGCCTGGAGTCAAAACAGGGTCTACGAGCAGTACTTC.

This clone was seen once. The genes are TRBV9 and TRBJ2-7; D perhaps matches TRBD2 (6 bases). V lost 4 bases and J lost 0, with 14 bases in between. CDR3 length equals 15 residues. Germline V gene sequence: CDR1 SGDLS, CDR2 YYNGEE. CDR3 residues: CASSPVAASSYEQYF. CDR3 in DNA: TGTGCCAGCAGCCCCGTAGCGGCAAGCTCCTACGAGCAGTACTTC.

The rearrangement joins TRBV6-4 to TRBJ2-1; 8 bases match TRBD2. There are 14 residues in the CDR3. Germline V gene sequence: CDR1 MRHNA, CDR2 SNTAGT. V lost 3 bases, J lost 6 bases, and 4 bases stayed unmatched. DNA of the CDR3: TGTGCCAGCAGTGATGGGACTAGTTCCAATGAGCAGTTCTTC. The encoded protein is CASSDGTSSNEQFF.